The 19 T cell receptor beta chains below all came from one sample that was sequenced in a study of CD8+CD57+ T cells in acquired aplastic anemia. TCR beta VDJ combinations and CDR3 sequences were profiled from genomic DNA. TCRdb itself ran the reads through MiXCR, one entry per CDR3 protein. The sample lists about 160,000 distinct CDR3 sequences, 71% occurring once. In patients chosen for sequencing, flow cytometry had shown CD8+CD57+ cell expansion. Specimen: sorted CD4+, CD8+, or CD8+CD57+ T cells (not recorded which) from PBMCs. These receptors came from a human donor with aplastic anemia.

The chain employs TRBV6-4 and TRBJ2-1; possibly TRBD2 for D (7 bases). Germline V gives CDR1 MRHNA, CDR2 SNTAGT. This CDR3 is 16 amino acids long. V was cut by 0 bases and J by 2 bases, with 11 bases left in between. CDR3 sequence reads: CASSDSDGGPYNEQFF. DNA of the CDR3: TGTGCCAGCAGTGACTCTGACGGGGGGCCCTACAATGAGCAGTTCTTC.

The chain couples TRBV19 to TRBJ1-4; D is unclear. The CDR3 is 11 amino acids. Germline V gives CDR1 LNHDA, CDR2 SQIVND (reference sequence). Trimming cost V 7 bases and J 4 bases, with 4 bases left between them. In DNA, the CDR3 is TGTGCCAGTACCGATAATGAAAAACTGTTTTTT. Translating gives CASTDNEKLFF.

The chain joins TRBV7-9 to TRBJ2-3; TRBD1 might be the D (5 bases). This CDR3 has 17 amino acids. Germline values: CDR1 SEHNR, CDR2 FQNEAQ (reference sequence). Deletions cut 2 bases from V and 2 bases from J, with 17 bases between. CDR3 sequence reads: CASSLRGGWQLTDTQYF. The DNA for the CDR3 is TGTGCCAGCAGCTTAAGGGGTGGCTGGCAGCTCACAGATACGCAGTATTTT.

Here the CDR3 DNA reads TGTGCCACCAGTGATTTACAGGGGGCTGCCACAGATACGCAGTATTTT. It yields the protein CATSDLQGAATDTQYF. The chain uses TRBV24-1 and TRBJ2-3; TRBD1 agrees at 9 bases. The length of the CDR3 is 16 residues. Germline V lookup: CDR1 KGHDR, CDR2 SFDVKD. The trim removed 1 base at V and 2 bases at J, leaving 3 bases unmatched.

V usage is TRBV28 and J usage is TRBJ1-5; D remains unclear. This CDR3 contains 14 residues. V lost 5 bases and J 2 bases, leaving 10 bases between the germline ends. CDR1 is MDHEN, CDR2 SYDVKM, per germline. In DNA, the CDR3 is TGTGCCAGCAGTACGACCCTTGGCAATCAGCCCCAGCATTTT. Protein product: CASSTTLGNQPQHF. Supplemented by reference TRBV28 and TRBJ1-5, the full variable domain reads DVKVTQSSRYLVKRTGEKVFLECVQDMDHENMFWYRQDPGLGLRLIYFSYDVKMKEKGDIPEGYSVSREKKERFSLILESASTNQTSMYLCASSTTLGNQPQHFGDGTRLSIL.

The sample holds one count of this clonotype. CDR3 in amino acids: CASSLETGIRSEQYF. The DNA for the CDR3 is TGTGCCAGCAGCTTAGAAACAGGAATACGATCCGAGCAGTACTTC. The genes are TRBV7-2 and TRBJ2-7, with a weak D call TRBD1 (5 bases). CDR3 length: 15 amino acids. V shed 1 base and J shed 6 bases, with 16 bases lying between them. Germline CDR1 and CDR2: SGHTA and FQGNSA.

The CDR3 region is CASSSRGSAYEQYF. The CDR3 region has the DNA TGTGCCAGCAGCTCCCGGGGGTCCGCCTACGAGCAGTACTTC. The chain couples TRBV6-4 to TRBJ2-7, with D possibly matching TRBD2 (6 bases). Germline V CDR1 and CDR2: MRHNA, SNTAGT. CDR3 length equals 14 residues. V was clipped by 6 bases and J by 2 bases, with 14 bases between them.

The chain combines TRBV12-5 with TRBJ2-7, with D perhaps TRBD1 (6 bases). This CDR3 has 16 residues. The germline V gene has CDR1 LGHNT and CDR2 FRNRAP. The chain's CDR3 is CASSFGAGGGTYEQYF. DNA of the CDR3: TGTGCCAGCAGTTTTGGTGCTGGGGGCGGAACCTACGAGCAGTACTTC.

V is TRBV10-3 and J is TRBJ2-7; 10 bases align to TRBD2. The J segment lost 0 bases and the V segment lost 4 bases, leaving 3 bases of the junction unmatched. Germline V gives CDR1 ENHRY, CDR2 SYGVKD. The CDR3 contains 15 residues. The CDR3 DNA sequence: TGTGCCATCAGTGCACTAGCGGGGAGCTCCTACGAGCAGTACTTC. This encodes CAISALAGSSYEQYF.

This chain joins TRBV20-1 and TRBJ2-1; 14 nucleotides match TRBD2. The V gene's germline CDR1 is DFQATT and CDR2 SNEGSKA (reference sequence). V was clipped by 1 base and J by 7 bases; unmatched bases: 9. The CDR3 loop spans 17 amino acids. The CDR3 loop is CSARGPGLAGVGNEQFF. DNA of the CDR3: TGCAGTGCTAGAGGTCCGGGACTAGCGGGAGTAGGGAATGAGCAGTTCTTC.

This clonotype was observed many times. The chain combines TRBV11-3 with TRBJ2-1; no firm D call. The germline V and J ends were trimmed by 5 bases and 0 bases, with 14 bases remaining between them. Germline V gives CDR1 SGHNT, CDR2 YENEEA. CDR3 length: 16 residues. The CDR3 sequence: CASSPIAGSSYNEQFF. For the CDR3, the DNA is TGTGCCAGCAGCCCTATAGCCGGAAGCTCCTACAATGAGCAGTTCTTC.

The CDR3 region is CASSRLLGGVHEQYV. In DNA, the CDR3 is TGTGCCAGCAGTCGCCTACTAGGAGGTGTCCACGAGCAGTACGTC. This chain links TRBV28 with TRBJ2-7, with TRBD2 as a possible D gene (5 bases). Germline lookup yields CDR1 MDHEN and CDR2 SYDVKM. Between the trimmed V and J ends, which lost 5 bases and 5 bases, there was a span of 19 bases. The CDR3 covers 15 residues.

The chain links TRBV20-1 to TRBJ1-6, with a weak D call TRBD1 (5 bases). V was pared by 4 bases and J by 9 bases, with 19 bases between. Germline CDR1 and CDR2: DFQATT and SNEGSKA (reference sequence). This CDR3 region has 15 residues. The CDR3 DNA follows: TGCAGTGCTATACCCGGGACCTACGCTAGTTCACCCCTCCACTTT. As protein: CSAIPGTYASSPLHF.

V is TRBV29-1 and J is TRBJ1-4; no reliable D call. The V gene lost 4 bases and the J gene lost 13 bases, with 16 bases spanning the gap. Per germline, CDR1 SQVTM and CDR2 ANQGSEA. This CDR3 contains 12 residues. The chain's CDR3 is CSVGGEEWGLFF. Written as DNA, the CDR3 is TGCAGCGTTGGAGGTGAAGAGTGGGGACTGTTTTTT.

Only a few counts were recorded for this clonotype. The rearrangement links TRBV20-1 to TRBJ2-1; D unresolved. V gave up 0 bases and J gave up 5 bases, with 5 bases separating them. Germline lookup yields CDR1 DFQATT and CDR2 SNEGSKA (reference sequence). The CDR3 extends over 12 amino acids. The CDR3 region has the DNA TGCAGTGCTAGAGAGCGGAACAATGAGCAGTTCTTC. The encoded protein is CSARERNNEQFF.

The chain joins TRBV10-3 to TRBJ2-1; possible D gene TRBD1, 5 bases. The V gene's germline CDR1 is ENHRY and CDR2 SYGVKD. V shed 4 bases and J shed 4 bases, with 14 bases lying between them. The CDR3 length is 15 residues. The CDR3 bases are TGTGCCATCAGTGGAGGCCAGGGATTATACAATGAGCAGTTCTTC. Residues: CAISGGQGLYNEQFF.

The chain uses TRBV2 and TRBJ2-1; D gene uncertain. This CDR3 region has 15 residues. From germline, CDR1 is SNHLY and CDR2 FYNNEI. The germline V and J ends were trimmed by 4 bases and 0 bases, with 10 bases remaining between them. CDR3 sequence: CASSVGKASYNEQFF. In DNA, the CDR3 is TGTGCCAGCAGTGTAGGGAAGGCCTCCTACAATGAGCAGTTCTTC.

The gene calls are TRBV5-1 and TRBJ2-7; no firm D call. Between the trimmed V and J ends, which lost 3 bases and 0 bases, there was a span of 7 bases. Germline V CDR1 and CDR2: SGHRS, YFSETQ. The CDR3 has 13 amino acids. This CDR3 reads CASSSGHSYEQYF. The CDR3 DNA is TGCGCCAGCAGCTCGGGCCACTCCTACGAGCAGTACTTC.

This clonotype was counted only a few times. The chain joins TRBV24-1 to TRBJ1-6; TRBD1 is a possible D gene (5 bases). V was clipped by 3 bases and J by 8 bases, with 19 bases between them. This CDR3 has 17 residues. Germline CDR1 and CDR2: KGHDR and SFDVKD. The CDR3 sequence: CATSDSLLRGKDSPLHF. For the CDR3, the DNA is TGTGCCACCAGTGATAGCCTGCTCCGGGGGAAAGATTCACCCCTCCACTTT.